The 12 T cell receptor beta chains listed next were all sequenced from one sample in a study of blood T cell repertoires in COVID-19. The protocol was immunoSEQ multiplex PCR, while the TCRdb copy is restricted to in-frame clones and leaves out a portion. This sample carries tens of thousands of clones, approximately 86% of them seen once, and the ten largest clones take roughly 15%. Sequenced input: peripheral blood. The receptor set was obtained from a male donor with acute or convalescent COVID-19.

This chain joins TRBV3-1 (or the pseudogene TRBV3-2) and TRBJ1-2; the match to TRBD1 covers 9 bases. Germline V gene sequence: CDR1 LGHDT, CDR2 YNNKEL (reference sequence). The J segment lost 8 bases and the V segment lost 3 bases, leaving 13 bases of the junction unmatched. This CDR3 comprises 16 residues. The CDR3 protein is CASSHPPPGTGRGYTF. In DNA, the CDR3 is TGTGCCAGCAGCCACCCTCCTCCCGGGACAGGGCGCGGCTACACCTTC.

This clone was seen more than once but under ten times. The V gene is TRBV28, the J gene TRBJ2-2, with D perhaps TRBD2 (7 bases). CDR1 MDHEN and CDR2 SYDVKM come from the germline V gene. V was shortened by 4 bases and J by 1 base, with 10 bases between the two germline ends. The CDR3 contains 15 residues. The CDR3 is CASSWRGLNTGELFF. The CDR3 DNA follows: TGTGCCAGCAGTTGGCGGGGGCTGAACACCGGGGAGCTGTTTTTT.

The rearrangement joins TRBV11-2 to TRBJ2-2; 9 positions match TRBD1. J gave up 6 bases and V 7 bases, and 12 bases lay outside the gene matches. CDR3 length: 16 amino acids. The germline CDR1 and CDR2 sequences are SGHAT and FQNNGV. In nucleotides, the CDR3 is TGTGCCAGCACGCCCACAGGACAGGGGCGGGCCGGGGAGCTGTTTTTT. Protein: CASTPTGQGRAGELFF. Using reference TRBV11-2 and TRBJ2-2 for the parts outside the CDR3, the full variable domain is EAGVAQSPRYKIIEKRQSVAFWCNPISGHATLYWYQQILGQGPKLLIQFQNNGVVDDSQLPKDRFSAERLKGVDSTLKIQPAKLEDSAVYLCASTPTGQGRAGELFFGEGSRLTVL.

CDR3 sequence: CASSVAPGGFAYNEQFF. Here the CDR3 DNA reads TGTGCCAGCAGCGTAGCTCCCGGGGGGTTCGCCTACAATGAGCAGTTCTTC. This sequence joins TRBV9 and TRBJ2-1; 7 bases match TRBD2. The V gene's germline CDR1 is SGDLS and CDR2 YYNGEE. The V segment lost 0 bases and the J segment 2 bases; nucleotides outside the gene matches: 8. The CDR3 has 17 amino acids. The variable domain in full, with the rest retrieved from reference TRBV9 and TRBJ2-1, is DSGVTQTPKHLITATGQRVTLRCSPRSGDLSVYWYQQSLDQGLQFLIQYYNGEERAKGNILERFSAQQFPDLHSELNLSSLELGDSALYFCASSVAPGGFAYNEQFFGPGTRLTVL.

The gene calls are TRBV9 and TRBJ2-1; 7 nucleotides align to TRBD1. The CDR3 sequence is 15 residues long. Germline assignment: CDR1 SGDLS and CDR2 YYNGEE. Trimming at V came to 2 bases and at J to 6 bases, leaving 8 bases not matched to a gene. The CDR3: CASSVETGVGNEQFF. The CDR3 DNA is TGTGCCAGCAGCGTGGAAACAGGGGTCGGCAATGAGCAGTTCTTC.

V gene TRBV11-3 combines with J gene TRBJ2-3, with 9 positions matching TRBD2. The V segment lost 5 bases and the J segment 4 bases; nucleotides outside the gene matches: 7. The germline CDR1 and CDR2 sequences are SGHNT and YENEEA. The CDR3 contains 15 residues. CDR3 protein: CASSTGGGASDTQYF. The CDR3 nucleotides are TGTGCCAGCAGCACCGGCGGGGGGGCTTCAGATACGCAGTATTTT.

The chain couples TRBV6-4 to TRBJ2-2; tentative D call: TRBD1 (5 bases). The germline V gene encodes CDR1 MRHNA and CDR2 SNTAGT. The CDR3 spans 14 residues. Trimming pared 3 bases from V and 0 bases from J, leaving 5 bases between. The CDR3 DNA sequence: TGTGCCAGCAGTGAACAGGCGAACACCGGGGAGCTGTTTTTT. Translated, it gives CASSEQANTGELFF.

The genes are TRBV7-8 and TRBJ2-7; possible D gene TRBD1, 6 bases. Germline values: CDR1 SGHVS, CDR2 FQNEAQ. CDR3 length equals 15 residues. V was cut by 5 bases and J by 9 bases, with 23 bases left in between. CDR3: CASSPEGQTLRVQYF. The CDR3 bases are TGTGCCAGCAGCCCTGAAGGACAGACCCTACGAGTGCAGTACTTC.

CDR3 loop: CAISDRGGNEKLFF. CDR3 nucleotides: TGTGCCATCAGTGATAGGGGCGGAAATGAAAAACTGTTTTTT. The rearrangement uses TRBV10-3 and TRBJ1-4, with D perhaps TRBD1 (5 bases). CDR3 length equals 14 residues. Per the germline V gene, CDR1 is ENHRY and CDR2 is SYGVKD. V lost 3 bases, J lost 5 bases, and 10 bases lay in between.

CDR3 in DNA: TGTGCCAGCAGTTTAGGGCCCATGAACACTGAAGCTTTCTTT. Protein: CASSLGPMNTEAFF. This chain connects TRBV28 to TRBJ1-1, with D unresolved. V was trimmed by 2 bases and J by 0 bases, leaving 7 bases between them. This CDR3 is built from 14 residues. Germline V gives CDR1 MDHEN, CDR2 SYDVKM.

The chain combines TRBV15 with TRBJ1-4; D is unclear. CDR1 and CDR2 from the germline V gene are LNHNV and YYDKDF (reference sequence). CDR3 length: 18 residues. V gave up 0 bases and J gave up 0 bases, with 14 bases separating them. The CDR3 sequence: CATSREIAAPATNEKLFF. The CDR3 DNA reads TGTGCCACCAGCAGAGAAATCGCGGCCCCCGCAACTAATGAAAAACTGTTTTTT.

This chain connects TRBV9 to TRBJ1-4; D gene ambiguous. V shed 0 bases and J shed 10 bases, with 16 bases lying between them. Germline V gene data show CDR1 as SGDLS and CDR2 as YYNGEE. CDR3 length: 15 residues. The CDR3 DNA follows: TGTGCCAGCAGCGTAGGTCAGGAAGCGGGTGGAAAACTGTTTTTT. Translated: CASSVGQEAGGKLFF.